The rows below give T cell receptor beta chains drawn from one sample of a study of tumor T cells in aggressive B-cell lymphoma. Sequencing was performed with immunoSEQ multiplex PCR; in TCRdb, only in-frame clones are kept and a portion is missing. The data contain thousands of clones, 82% of them singletons. The specimen sequenced was tumor tissue. The source is an adult with diffuse large B cell lymphoma. Each CDR3 is given with its conserved first and last residue. Fields, in order: CDR3 length, clone size, J gene, D gene, V gene, CDR3 protein, CDR3 DNA. The D gene is left open where the match is weak. Clone size is not always given. Where it is, it says once, few, many or a class for expanded clones.

CDR3 length: 16
clone size: .
J gene: TRBJ2-5
D gene: TRBD2
V gene: TRBV9
CDR3 protein: CASSVGVAGGPRTQYF
CDR3 DNA: TGTGCCAGCAGCGTAGGGGTAGCGGGAGGGCCAAGGACCCAGTACTTC

CDR3 length: 15
clone size: .
J gene: TRBJ2-7
D gene: TRBD2
V gene: TRBV9
CDR3 protein: CASSAHGLATEEQYF
CDR3 DNA: TGTGCCAGCAGCGCCCACGGACTAGCGACAGAAGAGCAGTACTTC

CDR3 length: 13
clone size: .
J gene: TRBJ2-1
D gene: .
V gene: TRBV19
CDR3 protein: CASSTSWGAPQFF
CDR3 DNA: TGTGCCAGTAGTACCTCCTGGGGAGCCCCTCAGTTCTTC

CDR3 length: 14
clone size: .
J gene: TRBJ2-2
D gene: .
V gene: TRBV9
CDR3 protein: CASTPRPNTGELFF
CDR3 DNA: TGTGCCAGCACCCCTAGGCCGAACACCGGGGAGCTGTTTTTT

CDR3 length: 14
clone size: .
J gene: TRBJ2-3
D gene: .
V gene: TRBV25-1
CDR3 protein: CASSSGVFTDTQYF
CDR3 DNA: TGTGCCAGCAGTTCAGGGGTATTCACAGATACGCAGTATTTT

CDR3 length: 15
clone size: .
J gene: TRBJ1-1
D gene: .
V gene: TRBV18
CDR3 protein: CASSPGRELLAEAFF
CDR3 DNA: TGTGCCAGCTCACCGGGACGGGAGCTTTTGGCTGAAGCTTTCTTT

CDR3 length: 16
clone size: .
J gene: TRBJ1-2
D gene: TRBD1
V gene: TRBV6-5
CDR3 protein: CASSSDGQGSNYGYTF
CDR3 DNA: TGTGCCAGCAGTTCCGACGGACAGGGATCTAACTATGGCTACACCTTC

CDR3 length: 13
clone size: .
J gene: TRBJ2-1
D gene: TRBD2
V gene: TRBV5-8
CDR3 protein: CASSSGLARVQFF
CDR3 DNA: TGTGCCAGCAGCTCCGGACTAGCCAGGGTGCAGTTCTTC

CDR3 length: 13
clone size: .
J gene: TRBJ2-7
D gene: .
V gene: TRBV5-6
CDR3 protein: CASSLDGAYEQYF
CDR3 DNA: TGTGCCAGCAGCTTGGACGGTGCCTACGAGCAGTACTTC

CDR3 length: 12
clone size: .
J gene: TRBJ2-1
D gene: .
V gene: TRBV5-8
CDR3 protein: CASSFRTNEQFF
CDR3 DNA: TGTGCCAGCAGCTTTAGAACCAATGAGCAGTTCTTC

CDR3 length: 16
clone size: .
J gene: TRBJ2-2
D gene: TRBD2
V gene: TRBV4-1
CDR3 protein: CASSQGLAASTGELFF
CDR3 DNA: TGCGCCAGCAGCCAAGGACTAGCGGCCTCCACCGGGGAGCTGTTTTTT

CDR3 length: 14
clone size: .
J gene: TRBJ1-2
D gene: .
V gene: TRBV5-4
CDR3 protein: CASSLDQVGSGYTF
CDR3 DNA: TGTGCCAGCAGCTTGGATCAGGTCGGGAGTGGCTACACCTTC

CDR3 length: 15
clone size: .
J gene: TRBJ1-4
D gene: .
V gene: TRBV27
CDR3 protein: CASSLHGGVGEKLFF
CDR3 DNA: TGTGCCAGCAGTTTACACGGGGGGGTGGGTGAAAAACTGTTTTTT

CDR3 length: 15
clone size: .
J gene: TRBJ2-7
D gene: TRBD2
V gene: TRBV6-5
CDR3 protein: CASSAPGLASPEQYF
CDR3 DNA: TGTGCCAGCAGTGCGCCGGGACTAGCCTCACCCGAGCAGTACTTC

CDR3 length: 13
clone size: .
J gene: TRBJ2-3
D gene: .
V gene: TRBV9
CDR3 protein: CASEAVLTDTQYF
CDR3 DNA: TGTGCCAGCGAAGCCGTACTAACAGATACGCAGTATTTT

CDR3 length: 15
clone size: .
J gene: TRBJ1-2
D gene: .
V gene: TRBV15
CDR3 protein: CATSPNVGQNYGYTF
CDR3 DNA: TGTGCCACCAGCCCGAACGTAGGACAGAACTATGGCTACACCTTC

CDR3 length: 14
clone size: .
J gene: TRBJ2-2
D gene: TRBD1
V gene: TRBV29-1
CDR3 protein: CSARTGASTGELFF
CDR3 DNA: TGCAGCGCCCGGACAGGGGCGAGCACCGGGGAGCTGTTTTTT

CDR3 length: 13
clone size: .
J gene: TRBJ1-2
D gene: TRBD1
V gene: TRBV7-2
CDR3 protein: CASNLRTGRGYTF
CDR3 DNA: TGTGCCAGCAACCTTAGGACAGGGCGCGGCTACACCTTC

CDR3 length: 17
clone size: .
J gene: TRBJ2-3
D gene: TRBD2
V gene: TRBV4-3
CDR3 protein: CASSQQPGLDLTDTQYF
CDR3 DNA: TGCGCCAGCAGCCAACAACCGGGACTAGACCTCACAGATACGCAGTATTTT

CDR3 length: 14
clone size: .
J gene: TRBJ2-2
D gene: .
V gene: TRBV5-1
CDR3 protein: CASRYEINTGELFF
CDR3 DNA: TGCGCCAGCAGGTACGAGATAAACACCGGGGAGCTGTTTTTT

CDR3 length: 16
clone size: .
J gene: TRBJ2-5
D gene: .
V gene: TRBV29-1
CDR3 protein: CSVEDWTPRVGETQYF
CDR3 DNA: TGCAGCGTTGAAGACTGGACACCCAGGGTGGGGGAGACCCAGTACTTC

CDR3 length: 16
clone size: once
J gene: TRBJ2-2
D gene: TRBD2
V gene: TRBV7-2
CDR3 protein: CASSLREAGITGELFF
CDR3 DNA: TGTGCCAGCAGCTTAAGGGAAGCGGGGATTACCGGGGAGCTGTTTTTT

CDR3 length: 13
clone size: .
J gene: TRBJ2-3
D gene: TRBD1
V gene: TRBV6-1
CDR3 protein: CASRGQGMDTQYF
CDR3 DNA: TGTGCCAGCAGGGGACAGGGAATGGATACGCAGTATTTT

CDR3 length: 16
clone size: .
J gene: TRBJ2-7
D gene: TRBD2
V gene: TRBV4-1
CDR3 protein: CASSSWGAGVLDEQYF
CDR3 DNA: TGCGCCAGCAGCTCGTGGGGAGCGGGAGTTCTGGACGAGCAGTACTTC

CDR3 length: 16
clone size: .
J gene: TRBJ2-1
D gene: TRBD2
V gene: TRBV6-1
CDR3 protein: CASMEAWTSGRAGQFF
CDR3 DNA: TGTGCCAGCATGGAAGCTTGGACTAGCGGGAGGGCAGGGCAGTTCTTC

CDR3 length: 13
clone size: once
J gene: TRBJ2-7
D gene: .
V gene: TRBV27
CDR3 protein: CASSFGAFYEQYF
CDR3 DNA: TGTGCCAGCAGTTTCGGTGCCTTCTACGAGCAGTACTTC

CDR3 length: 12
clone size: .
J gene: TRBJ1-1
D gene: .
V gene: TRBV28
CDR3 protein: CATATGSAEAFF
CDR3 DNA: TGTGCCACCGCAACAGGGTCAGCTGAAGCTTTCTTT

CDR3 length: 16
clone size: once
J gene: TRBJ2-1
D gene: .
V gene: TRBV5-5
CDR3 protein: CASSLVDSHSYNEQFF
CDR3 DNA: TGTGCCAGCAGCCTGGTGGACAGTCACTCCTACAATGAGCAGTTCTTC

CDR3 length: 14
clone size: .
J gene: TRBJ1-5
D gene: .
V gene: TRBV2
CDR3 protein: CASSEATGNQPQHF
CDR3 DNA: TGTGCCAGCAGTGAAGCTACCGGGAATCAGCCTCAGCATTTT

CDR3 length: 12
clone size: .
J gene: TRBJ1-1
D gene: TRBD1
V gene: TRBV5-4
CDR3 protein: CASGKGATEAFF
CDR3 DNA: TGTGCCAGCGGCAAGGGGGCCACTGAAGCTTTCTTT

CDR3 length: 14
clone size: .
J gene: TRBJ1-5
D gene: .
V gene: TRBV28
CDR3 protein: CASIPGSVNQPQHF
CDR3 DNA: TGTGCCAGCATCCCAGGGTCCGTCAATCAGCCCCAGCATTTT

CDR3 length: 14
clone size: few
J gene: TRBJ2-1
D gene: TRBD2
V gene: TRBV29-1
CDR3 protein: CSVRDGGSGNEQFF
CDR3 DNA: TGCAGCGTCCGCGACGGGGGGAGTGGCAATGAGCAGTTCTTC

CDR3 length: 13
clone size: .
J gene: TRBJ2-5
D gene: .
V gene: TRBV5-1
CDR3 protein: CASSWDSGETQYF
CDR3 DNA: TGCGCCAGCAGCTGGGACAGCGGGGAGACCCAGTACTTC

CDR3 length: 13
clone size: once
J gene: TRBJ1-2
D gene: TRBD1
V gene: TRBV29-1
CDR3 protein: CSVGQGLGYGYTF
CDR3 DNA: TGCAGCGTAGGACAGGGGTTGGGCTATGGCTACACCTTC

CDR3 length: 14
clone size: .
J gene: TRBJ2-2
D gene: .
V gene: TRBV6-5
CDR3 protein: CASSYDSSAGELFF
CDR3 DNA: TGTGCCAGCAGTTACGACAGTTCGGCCGGGGAGCTGTTTTTT

CDR3 length: 12
clone size: .
J gene: TRBJ1-2
D gene: .
V gene: TRBV29-1
CDR3 protein: CSVVVDGGGYTF
CDR3 DNA: TGCAGCGTTGTCGTTGATGGAGGTGGCTACACCTTC

CDR3 length: 14
clone size: .
J gene: TRBJ2-7
D gene: .
V gene: TRBV19
CDR3 protein: CASHPGLIPYEQYF
CDR3 DNA: TGTGCCAGTCATCCGGGACTGATTCCCTACGAGCAGTACTTC

CDR3 length: 15
clone size: once
J gene: TRBJ2-7
D gene: TRBD2
V gene: TRBV4-1
CDR3 protein: CASSPGLAGVGEQYF
CDR3 DNA: TGCGCCAGCAGCCCGGGACTAGCGGGAGTGGGCGAGCAGTACTTC

CDR3 length: 15
clone size: .
J gene: TRBJ1-2
D gene: .
V gene: TRBV30
CDR3 protein: CAWSVRGTENYGYTF
CDR3 DNA: TGTGCCTGGAGTGTACGTGGGACTGAAAACTATGGCTACACCTTC

CDR3 length: 14
clone size: few
J gene: TRBJ2-5
D gene: .
V gene: TRBV4-3
CDR3 protein: CASSQDHPRGTQYF
CDR3 DNA: TGCGCCAGCAGCCAAGATCATCCAAGGGGGACCCAGTACTTC

CDR3 length: 14
clone size: once
J gene: TRBJ2-1
D gene: TRBD1
V gene: TRBV2
CDR3 protein: CASRQGTGIHEQFF
CDR3 DNA: TGTGCCAGCAGGCAGGGGACAGGGATCCATGAGCAGTTCTTC